The present entry profiles one T cell receptor beta chain with its context. The antigen it binds to is not known. No base quality values were provided; no much bigger clone lies one nucleotide off. This record comes from a study of shared clonotypes between healthy human individuals (TCRdb year 2020). About the study as a whole: A few men and two women, aged 18 to 49 years, made up the cohort. Different laboratories and diverse techniques were used to prepare libraries and sequence TCR repertoires, to increase sequencing depth and limit assay-specific biases. Between about 0.8 and 8.9 billion PBMCs per donor were obtained by leukapheresis. For each donor, CD4 naive and CD4 memory were each given three plates, CD8 naive was given two plates, and CD8 memory was given one plate. The study deeply sequenced blood TCR repertoires of about five healthy adults to estimate repertoire size and the extent of clonotype sharing between individuals. Overall results and qualifications from the work: Sampling was restricted to blood, and TCR repertoires in tissues likely differ from the TCR repertoires found in blood. Because the study included a small number of donors, the genetic and exposure-history diversity represented was limited. Based on pairwise subsampling, the degree of clonotype sharing among donors was expected to be affected by sequencing depth. Compared with non-shared clonotypes, clonotypes shared by all four sorted-subset donors had higher generation probabilities. Across four donors, 5% to 6% of naive CD4, 3% to 3.5% of naive CD8, roughly 2.2% of memory CD4, and roughly 0.41% of memory CD8 clonotypes were shared. Incomplete sequencing was indicated by rarefaction of sorted-subset datasets, despite the large sequencing depth. Naive subsets generally had larger estimated clonotype richness than memory subsets.

The junction carries 10 bases between V and J, which are trimmed by 2 bases and 0 bases respectively. CDR1 and CDR2 (KGHSH, LQKENI) derive from the germline V gene. The CDR3 holds 16 amino acids from the cysteine to the phenylalanine. Only the CDR3 portion is preserved as DNA: 48 bases, with reading frame beginning at the first base. TCR CDR3 regions were amplified from genomic DNA by multiplex PCR using the deep immunoSEQ assay. Genomic DNA extracted from each cell subset was distributed evenly over all wells of several immunoSEQ 96-well plates, and each plate served as one replicate. For sorted subsets, around 200 ng genomic DNA, equal to 30,000 or so T cell genomes, was loaded into each replicate PCR. Purified libraries were quantified with a Qubit 3.0 fluorometer, sized on a Bioanalyzer 2100, and re-quantified with the KAPA Library Quantification kit. Every immunoSEQ 96-well plate was sequenced on a dedicated single-read 150-cycle Illumina NextSeq 550 flow cell. For the original study's pipeline: Because only junctional sequences without quality scores were contained in the immunoSEQ output, filtering matching that applied to full-length reads could not be performed. Sequences were annotated with PyIR, a Python wrapper for IgBLAST v1.9, and V/J genes and CDR3 were assigned using IMGT germline references. Reads with weak V/J assignments (E-value above 1e-6), missing CDR3, stop codons, out-of-frame junctions, or ambiguous translated residues were removed. V3J clonotypes were defined by identical inferred V gene, J gene, and CDR3 amino acid sequence. Percentage overlap between repertoires was computed as shared unique clonotypes divided by the size of the smaller repertoire. Repertoire richness was assessed with RTK rarefaction, the Chao1 estimator, and Recon v2.1 estimates of unobserved clonotypes. OLGA was used to compute generation probabilities for all TCRbeta clonotypes that the gDNA method yielded from four donors. In its TCRdb copy, this immuneACCESS table keeps in-frame sequences only and misses some clones. Where compared with another copy, unresolved V genes explain less than half of these, and the others have no known cause. For V, J and clone size, that table is used; D and trimming come from the DNA. For this sample there are tens of thousands of clones; 60% to 65% appear just once. Around 50% of the sample is in the top ten clones.

The donors were healthy, HIV-negative adults with no recently reported acute infections or vaccinations. Only Caucasian adults living in Nashville, Tennessee, USA were represented among the donors. CD8 memory samples combined magnetically selected CD45RO+ cells with CCR7-negative CD45RA+ effector memory (TemRA) cells. Blood was collected by leukapheresis, and PBMCs were isolated by Ficoll-Histopaque density gradient centrifugation and then cryopreserved in liquid nitrogen vapor phase. Analytical flow cytometry was used to check the purity and quantity of every magnetically sorted T cell population. Each sorted fraction had its genomic DNA isolated and then quantified by UV absorbance on a Nanodrop 2000c.

Sequenced sample: memory CD8+ T cells sorted from blood. The sample's cell subset or site label is to be understood as: CD45RO+ cells pooled with CCR7-negative TemRA cells. The chain is assembled from TRBV18 and TRBJ1-4, with no confidently assigned D gene. The TCR originated in a man aged 25 to 40 in good health. The DNA sequence follows: TGTGCCAGCTCACCATACGGAAGTGCAACTAATGAAAAACTGTTTTTT. Translated, it reads CASSPYGSATNEKLFF.